The present entry profiles one T cell receptor (beta chain) with its context. This clonotype occurred a few times. The antigen it binds to is not known. No base qualities exist here, and no much larger clone lies one base off it. Every donor in the study was a healthy Caucasian. The twin cohort comprised three pairs of female monozygotic twins, all aged about 18 to 30 years. Miltenyi CD45RO+ enrichment and human naive T-cell isolation kits were used to isolate memory (CD45RO+) and naive T cells from PBMC. The sample originates from a study of identical twins (dated by TCRdb to 2016 to 2017). The study in broad terms: TCR alpha and beta repertoires from monozygotic twins, unrelated adults of various ages and cord blood were deep-sequenced to test whether fetal clonotypes persist. To rule out contamination, the twin experiments were replicated at different times with different library preparation protocols. Findings and caveats that apply to the study as a whole: Because the same donors could not be followed over many years, conclusions were based on cross-sectional statistical analysis. Fewer insertions were carried by abundant cord blood beta clonotypes, a similar but weaker trend appeared in young adult naive repertoires, and no such trend appeared in memory repertoires. Compared with coincidental sharing between unrelated individuals, out-of-frame TCR alpha sequences shared between twins showed an excess of sequences with low generation probability. A weaker excess of twin sharing was found in beta out-of-frame sequences because the signal-to-noise ratio was lowered by fewer shared sequences. Zero-insertion analyses could be partly confounded by invariant T cells such as MAIT and iNKT, although diverse VJ usage argued against such confounding for most clonotypes. Out-of-frame TCR alpha sharing in monozygotic twins was systematically underestimated by recombination models, whereas sharing between unrelated individuals was in agreement with the recombination models.

CDR1 and CDR2 (SGHDT, YYEEEE) derive from the germline V gene. Trimming takes 4 bases from V and 6 bases from J, and the germline ends sit 15 bases apart. Measured from the cysteine to the phenylalanine, the CDR3 is 14 residues long. Only the CDR3 region is kept as DNA, spanning 42 bases read in frame from base 1. The library was generated by 5' RACE. Sequencing was performed on an Illumina HiSeq 2000. Template switching introduced a universal primer binding site; the final cDNA contained a unique molecular identifier, enabling accurate counting of TCR cDNA molecules. Specific primers in the conserved constant-segment region were used to synthesize first-strand cDNA for the TCR alpha and beta chains. To control for contamination, each cDNA library was double barcoded with a SMART-Mk sample barcode plus Illumina barcodes. TruSeq adapter sequences along with Illumina sample barcodes were introduced in two successive PCR steps. The Illumina HiSeq platform was used with custom primers to sequence TCR alpha and beta cDNA libraries. The authors' analysis ran thus. MiGEC was used to process raw reads and extract unique molecular identifiers, and MiXCR was used to find CDR3 positions. Recombination models were inferred per individual with the repgenHMM and IGoR tools using an EM algorithm. Shared clonotype analysis was performed with the tcR package in R, normalizing sharing by the product of cloneset sizes. To study raw recombination without the effects of thymic and clonal selection, out-of-frame nonproductive sequences were analyzed. In-frame beta chains were kept once TCRdb had trimmed the public reads at Q25 with fastp and called clones with MiXCR. Each entry merges the rows of one CDR3 protein and shows their most common DNA and genes. TCRdb, rather than the study authors, made the V and J calls. In this sample the table shows around 240,000 distinct CDR3 sequences, roughly 7% of which occur a single time. The ten biggest clones cover 3.5% to 4% of the sample.

The same sample was also studied in work on yellow fever vaccine responses in identical twins. The second study reports: The T cell response to vaccination in identical twins was reported by the authors to appear partly convergent and partly personalized. In the study, vaccine-responding T cell clones were precisely tracked in identical twins.

The sample taken for sequencing was memory (CD45RO+) T cells sorted from blood. This sample's cell subset or site label indicates: CD45RO+ enriched T cells. The chain is assembled from TRBV5-6 and TRBJ2-3, with a tentative D call of TRBD1 or TRBD2, each matching 5 bases. The sequence was collected from a young woman in good health. The sequenced DNA is TGTGCCAGCAGCCCCGGGACGGTGGGGGATACGCAGTATTTT. This codes for CASSPGTVGDTQYF.